A single sample gave rise to the 17 T cell receptor beta chains below, sequenced in a study of blood T cell repertoires in COVID-19. Here immunoSEQ multiplex PCR was the method, and the copy in TCRdb shows in-frame clones only, minus some. The sample includes about 260,000 clones, about 89% of them seen just once. The sequencing sample was made of peripheral blood. These receptors originate from a middle-aged man who had recovered from COVID-19.

This clone showed up just once. The J gene is TRBJ2-1, the V gene TRBV18; the D gene is possibly TRBD2 (5 bases). Germline V CDR1 and CDR2: KGHSH, LQKENI. Trimming shortened V by 5 bases and J by 2 bases, and 13 bases separated the two germline ends. The CDR3 spans 15 residues. The CDR3, as DNA: TGTGCCAGCTCAACATCTAGCCAACCCTACAATGAGCAGTTCTTC. It encodes CASSTSSQPYNEQFF.

This clone was seen a few times. J is TRBJ1-5 and V is TRBV11-2; the match to TRBD1 covers 8 bases. The junction had 3 bases not matched to a gene; V was cut back by 1 base and J by 7 bases. Germline loops: CDR1 SGHAT, CDR2 FQNNGV. The CDR3 length is 14 residues. The CDR3 DNA sequence: TGTGCCAGCAGCTTAGCAGGGGGCGGGCAGCCCCAGCATTTT. Amino acid sequence: CASSLAGGGQPQHF.

This clone was counted between two and nine times. This sequence joins TRBV20-1 and TRBJ2-1; 12 nucleotides match TRBD2. V lost 3 bases, J lost 7 bases, and 19 bases stayed unmatched. The CDR3 length is 19 residues. Germline CDR1 DFQATT, CDR2 SNEGSKA (reference sequence). CDR3 in amino acids: CSASATLPSGRAMVNEQFF. The CDR3 coding sequence is TGCAGTGCTAGTGCTACCTTGCCTAGCGGGAGGGCCATGGTAAATGAGCAGTTCTTC.

This clone was recorded a few times. The chain combines TRBV7-9 with TRBJ2-1, with 8 bases matching TRBD2. The CDR3 spans 15 residues. With V trimmed by 5 bases and J by 5 bases, 8 bases remained unmatched. Germline-derived CDR1 and CDR2 are SEHNR and FQNEAQ (reference sequence). The CDR3 is CASSPLAAGDNEQFF. The CDR3 bases are TGTGCCAGCAGCCCACTAGCGGCGGGCGACAATGAGCAGTTCTTC. The complete variable domain, with remaining parts taken from reference TRBV7-9 and TRBJ2-1, reads DTGVSQNPRHKITKRGQNVTFRCDPISEHNRLYWYRQTLGQGPEFLTYFQNEAQLEKSRLLSDRFSAERPKGSFSTLEIQRTEQGDSAMYLCASSPLAAGDNEQFFGPGTRLTVL.

This chain uses TRBV12-3 or TRBV12-4 with TRBJ2-7; weak D call: TRBD1 (5 bases). The V and J ends lost 5 bases and 3 bases respectively, with 11 bases between them. The CDR3 consists of 13 residues. CDR3 DNA: TGTGCCAGCAGTGAAGGGGTCAACTACGAGCAGTACTTC. It yields the protein CASSEGVNYEQYF.

The V and J genes are TRBV6-5 and TRBJ1-2, with a possible D match to TRBD1 (5 bases). There are 11 residues in the CDR3. CDR1 is MNHEY, CDR2 SVGAGI, per germline. Trimming left V 8 bases short and J 6 bases short, with 10 bases between. DNA of the CDR3: TGTGCCAGCTCGGGGGGGGATGGCTACACCTTC. This codes for CASSGGDGYTF.

The chain couples TRBV5-4 to TRBJ2-1; 8 bases map to TRBD2. V was clipped by 4 bases and J by 2 bases; unmatched bases: 2. Germline V gene sequence: CDR1 SGHNT, CDR2 YYREEE (reference sequence). This CDR3 has 14 amino acids. The DNA of the CDR3 is TGTGCCAGCAGCCCGGGGGGGCCCTACAATGAGCAGTTCTTC. It encodes CASSPGGPYNEQFF.

V is TRBV7-9 and J is TRBJ2-1; 10 bases are a match to TRBD2. Germline V CDR1 and CDR2: SEHNR, FQNEAQ (reference sequence). The CDR3 extends over 17 amino acids. Losses at the gene ends were 3 bases for V and 8 bases for J; bases not matched to a gene: 13. CDR3 DNA sequence: TGTGCCAGCAGCTTGCCCCAACGGAGCGGGGGGGTCGATGAGCAGTTCTTC. This sequence encodes CASSLPQRSGGVDEQFF. The full variable domain, completed using reference TRBV7-9 and TRBJ2-1, is DTGVSQNPRHKITKRGQNVTFRCDPISEHNRLYWYRQTLGQGPEFLTYFQNEAQLEKSRLLSDRFSAERPKGSFSTLEIQRTEQGDSAMYLCASSLPQRSGGVDEQFFGPGTRLTVL.

This clone has just a few counts. The CDR3 nucleotides read TGTGCCAGCAGCCCATCCGGGACAGGGGGCAACGGCTACACCTTC. Translating gives CASSPSGTGGNGYTF. The chain uses TRBV7-9 and TRBJ1-2; TRBD1 aligns across 12 bases. Per the germline V gene, CDR1 is SEHNR and CDR2 is FQNEAQ (reference sequence). V gave up 5 bases and J gave up 8 bases; unmatched junction bases: 9. This CDR3 is built from 15 residues.

This sequence joins TRBV12-5 and TRBJ2-1; no clear D. The germline V and J ends were trimmed by 1 base and 7 bases, with 8 bases remaining between them. This CDR3 region has 13 residues. Germline assignment: CDR1 LGHNT and CDR2 FRNRAP. In nucleotides, the CDR3 is TGTGCTAGTGGTTTGGGCAGGTTGAATGAGCAGTTCTTC. Translating it yields CASGLGRLNEQFF.

The CDR3 DNA follows: TGTGCCACCAGCAGAGATCTAGTTGGGACAGGGGGCCGGGATGAGCAGTTCTTC. Translating gives CATSRDLVGTGGRDEQFF. The rearrangement uses TRBV15 and TRBJ2-1; 12 nucleotides line up with TRBD1. The CDR3 extends over 18 amino acids. Germline V gives CDR1 LNHNV, CDR2 YYDKDF (reference sequence). The junction had 11 bases not matched to a gene; V was cut back by 0 bases and J by 8 bases. The full variable domain, with the rest looked up from reference TRBV15 and TRBJ2-1, is DAMVIQNPRYQVTQFGKPVTLSCSQTLNHNVMYWYQQKSSQAPKLLFHYYDKDFNNEADTPDNFQSRRPNTSFCFLDIRSPGLGDTAMYLCATSRDLVGTGGRDEQFFGPGTRLTVL.

The chain carries TRBV3-1 (or the pseudogene TRBV3-2) and TRBJ1-2, with D perhaps matching TRBD1 (5 bases). The V end lost 4 bases, the J end lost 7 bases, and 16 bases lay between the germline ends. The CDR3 extends over 14 amino acids. CDR1 LGHDT and CDR2 YNNKEL come from the germline V gene (reference sequence). CDR3 bases: TGTGCCAGCAGCCCAACCAAGGGGACTGGTGGCTACACCTTC. It codes for CASSPTKGTGGYTF.

V gene TRBV7-3 combines with J gene TRBJ2-1; 8 nucleotides match TRBD2. The CDR3 contains 18 residues. Germline V CDR1 and CDR2: SGHTA, FQGTGA. The V segment lost 5 bases and the J segment 5 bases; nucleotides outside the gene matches: 17. As DNA, the CDR3 is TGTGCCAGCAGCGCAGGACTAGCCCCTAGAGGAGTCGACAATGAGCAGTTCTTC. It translates to CASSAGLAPRGVDNEQFF.

This chain uses TRBV12-3 or TRBV12-4 with TRBJ2-7; D not certain. Trimming pared 1 base from V and 2 bases from J, leaving 3 bases between. CDR3 length: 12 amino acids. The CDR3 loop is CASSLVTYEQYF. Here the CDR3 DNA reads TGTGCCAGCAGTTTAGTTACCTACGAGCAGTACTTC.

J is TRBJ1-2 and V is TRBV7-2; 11 positions agree with TRBD1. Germline V CDR1 and CDR2: SGHTA, FQGNSA. V shed 6 bases, J shed 4 bases, and the junction held 4 bases outside the gene matches. The CDR3 runs to 14 residues. CDR3 nucleotides: TGTGCCAGCAGGACCGGGACAGGGGGCTATGGCTACACCTTC. Encoded protein: CASRTGTGGYGYTF.

The chain has TRBV7-2 and TRBJ2-7; TRBD1 is a possible D gene (6 bases). The CDR3 length is 13 residues. V lost 4 bases and J 6 bases, leaving 13 bases between the germline ends. CDR1 SGHTA and CDR2 FQGNSA come from the germline V gene. CDR3 sequence: CASSSTIGGEQYF. DNA of the CDR3: TGTGCCAGCAGCTCGACGATAGGGGGCGAGCAGTACTTC. Together with reference TRBV7-2 and TRBJ2-7, the CDR3 gives the full variable domain: GAGVSQSPSNKVTEKGKDVELRCDPISGHTALYWYRQSLGQGLEFLIYFQGNSAPDKSGLPSDRFSAERTGGSVSTLTIQRTQQEDSAVYLCASSSTIGGEQYFGPGTRLTVT.

The J gene is TRBJ2-1, the V gene TRBV2, with 13 bases lining up with TRBD2. V was pared by 6 bases and J by 1 base, with 12 bases of the junction left unmatched. Germline-derived CDR1 and CDR2 are SNHLY and FYNNEI. There are 19 residues in the CDR3. The CDR3 protein is CASRVRTSGSIESYNEQFF. Here the CDR3 DNA reads TGTGCCAGCAGGGTGAGGACTAGCGGGAGCATCGAGTCCTACAATGAGCAGTTCTTC.